The present T cell receptor (beta chain) was sequenced within a study of shared clonotypes between healthy human individuals. The study, taken as a whole, reports: Non-shared clonotypes displayed generation probabilities falling below those of clonotypes present in all four donors. Clonotypes that were shared across a few donors made up 4% to 6% of naive CD4 clonotypes.

This clone occurred a few times. Its antigen is unidentified. The naive CD8 subset, CD45RO-negative cells positively selected for CCR7, excluded terminally differentiated effector memory CD45RA+ cells. Nashville, Tennessee was home to all donors, who were Caucasian adults. CDR1 and CDR2 from the germline V gene are LGHNA and YSLEER. Trimming removed 0 bases from V and 3 bases from J; junction bases left unmatched: 5. The CDR3 runs 17 residues. The method was immunoSEQ multiplex PCR; TCRdb's version includes in-frame clones alone and lacks a portion of them. The table lists about 700,000 clones, about 90% of them singletons, with more than 20% in the top ten.

The sequenced material came from naive CD8+ T cells sorted from blood. The receptor was derived from a man aged 25-40 years in good health. This chain links TRBV4-3 with TRBJ2-6, with 7 positions matching TRBD1. This chain's CDR3 is CASSQDRGLSGANVLTF. Here the CDR3 DNA reads TGCGCCAGCAGCCAAGACAGGGGGTTAAGTGGGGCCAACGTCCTGACTTTC.